The 24 T cell receptor beta chains listed next were all sequenced from one sample in a study of early T cells in non-severe SARS-CoV-2 infection. TCRdb redid the calling of the 5' RACE reads with MiXCR, one entry per CDR3 protein. The sample has 65,000 to 95,000 distinct CDR3 sequences, about 15% seen once; the top ten hold approximately 2.9%. The specimen was whole blood. Source of these receptors: an adult who was a healthcare worker with PCR-confirmed SARS-CoV-2 infection or an uninfected control (not recorded which).

This clonotype was observed a few times. The V gene is TRBV2, the J gene TRBJ2-4; D gene ambiguous. The CDR3 length is 14 residues. Trimming took off 4 bases at V and 2 bases at J, with 9 bases between the two ends. The germline CDR1 and CDR2 sequences are SNHLY and FYNNEI. The CDR3 spells CASSVEQSKNIQYF. For the CDR3, the DNA is TGTGCCAGCAGTGTGGAGCAGTCCAAAAACATTCAGTACTTC.

This clonotype appeared a single time. The V call is TRBV18, the J call TRBJ1-2; weak D call: TRBD1 (5 bases). CDR3 length: 13 amino acids. The V and J ends lost 3 bases and 4 bases respectively, with 9 bases between them. CDR1 and CDR2 from the germline V gene are KGHSH and LQKENI. CDR3 amino acids: CASSPGGAYGYTF. The DNA for the CDR3 is TGTGCCAGCTCACCCGGCGGGGCCTATGGCTACACCTTC.

The V gene is TRBV19, the J gene TRBJ2-3; TRBD2 matches 7 bases. With V trimmed by 6 bases and J by 2 bases, 2 bases remained unmatched. This CDR3 contains 13 residues. Germline-derived CDR1 and CDR2 are LNHDA and SQIVND (reference sequence). CDR3 coding DNA: TGTGCCAGTAGGGGGAGGGCCACAGATACGCAGTATTTT. Protein sequence: CASRGRATDTQYF.

This clonotype was seen at least ten times. The J gene is TRBJ1-1, the V gene TRBV30; unclear D gene. The germline V gene has CDR1 GTSNPN and CDR2 SVGIG (reference sequence). This CDR3 spans 13 amino acids. Trimming took off 1 base at V and 0 bases at J, with 6 bases between the two ends. CDR3 in DNA: TGTGCCTGGAGTGATAACCTGAACACTGAAGCTTTCTTT. Protein sequence: CAWSDNLNTEAFF.

The chain links TRBV6-2 or TRBV6-3 to TRBJ2-2; D is undetermined. Germline V gene sequence: CDR1 MNHEY, CDR2 SVGEGT. CDR3 length equals 13 residues. V was trimmed by 6 bases and J by 2 bases, leaving 7 bases between them. The CDR3 protein is CASSFPNTGELFF. The CDR3 DNA reads TGTGCCAGCAGCTTTCCAAACACCGGGGAGCTGTTTTTT.

In this sample, this clonotype turned up a few times. V is TRBV6-6 and J is TRBJ2-1; 7 bases line up with TRBD2. Germline CDR1 and CDR2: MNHNY and SVGAGI (reference sequence). The CDR3 runs 14 residues. V was pared by 2 bases and J by 10 bases, with 8 bases of the junction left unmatched. The CDR3 is CASSYGVWGGEQFF. The CDR3 DNA reads as TGTGCCAGCAGTTACGGGGTCTGGGGGGGGGAGCAGTTCTTC.

This chain links TRBV12-3 or TRBV12-4 with TRBJ2-1; 11 bases line up with TRBD2. The CDR3 totals 15 residues. Trimming at V came to 3 bases and at J to 5 bases, leaving 3 bases not matched to a gene. CDR3 sequence reads: CASSLGTSGNNEQFF. For the CDR3, the DNA is TGTGCCAGCAGTTTGGGGACTAGCGGAAACAATGAGCAGTTCTTC.

Only a few counts were recorded for this clonotype. The gene calls are TRBV24-1 and TRBJ2-2; perhaps D is TRBD1 or TRBD2 (6 bases each). Looked up from germline, CDR1 is KGHDR and CDR2 is SFDVKD. Trimming stripped 5 bases from V and 4 bases from J, with 13 bases between. This CDR3 is built from 15 residues. CDR3 coding DNA: TGTGCCACCAGTGTATCGGGGGCAGGCACCGGGGAGCTGTTTTTT. This encodes CATSVSGAGTGELFF.

In this sample, this clonotype turned up a few times. The gene calls are TRBV11-3 and TRBJ2-2, with 7 positions matching TRBD1. Germline assignment: CDR1 SGHNT and CDR2 YENEEA. J lost 4 bases, V lost 1 base, and 6 bases had no gene match. The CDR3 sequence is 16 residues long. The CDR3 sequence is CASSLGQGERTGELFF. The CDR3 DNA follows: TGTGCCAGCAGCTTAGGGCAGGGGGAGCGCACCGGGGAGCTGTTTTTT.

The J gene is TRBJ2-3, the V gene TRBV20-1, with D tentatively TRBD1 (5 bases). The germline CDR1 and CDR2 sequences are DFQATT and SNEGSKA (reference sequence). V lost 0 bases and J lost 1, with 14 bases in between. The CDR3 covers 16 residues. CDR3 coding DNA: TGCAGTGCTAGAGACCCAACAGGCTGGGGCACAGATACGCAGTATTTT. Protein: CSARDPTGWGTDTQYF.

This clonotype was found a few times. The gene calls are TRBV11-1 and TRBJ2-7, with TRBD2 as a possible D gene (5 bases). The CDR3 is made up of 13 amino acids. Trimming took 4 bases from V and 2 from J, leaving 9 bases between them. Germline V CDR1 and CDR2: SGHAT, FQDESV (reference sequence). The CDR3 nucleotides are TGTGCCAGCAGCTCGGGAATAACCTACGAGCAGTACTTC. It yields the protein CASSSGITYEQYF.

J is TRBJ2-7 and V is TRBV2; TRBD2 is a possible D gene (6 bases). The CDR3 has 13 residues. Germline CDR1 SNHLY, CDR2 FYNNEI. The ends were cut back, 10 bases at V and 2 bases at J, with 15 bases in the middle. The CDR3 DNA sequence: TGTGCCACGAGGGCTAGCGCTCCCTACGAGCAGTACTTC. It yields the protein CATRASAPYEQYF.

This clonotype has at least ten counts. The chain is built from TRBV3-1 and TRBJ2-2; D not certain. V lost 4 bases and J lost 0, with 0 bases in between. This CDR3 is built from 12 residues. Germline V CDR1 and CDR2: LGHDT, YNNKEL (reference sequence). This CDR3 reads CASSPNTGELFF. Here the CDR3 DNA reads TGTGCCAGCAGCCCGAACACCGGGGAGCTGTTTTTT.

V and J are TRBV7-8 and TRBJ1-2, with D hard to call. V gave up 5 bases and J gave up 8 bases, with 18 bases separating them. The CDR3 extends over 14 amino acids. CDR1 SGHVS and CDR2 FQNEAQ come from the germline V gene. The CDR3 region is CASSRENLLRGYTF. Written as DNA, the CDR3 is TGTGCCAGCAGCCGAGAAAATCTATTGCGGGGCTACACCTTC.

The chain employs TRBV5-1 and TRBJ2-1; the match to TRBD2 covers 8 bases. The CDR3 totals 17 residues. V gave up 0 bases and J gave up 7 bases; unmatched junction bases: 12. CDR1 is SGHRS, CDR2 YFSETQ, per germline. The CDR3 DNA follows: TGCGCCAGCAGCTTGGCGGGGGGGACACCCGGCCTTAATGAGCAGTTCTTC. Amino acid sequence: CASSLAGGTPGLNEQFF.

This clonotype was observed at least ten times. V gene TRBV6-5 combines with J gene TRBJ1-2, with D perhaps matching TRBD1 (6 bases). Germline CDR1 and CDR2: MNHEY and SVGAGI. CDR3 length: 14 amino acids. Trimming cost V 4 bases and J 4 bases, with 13 bases left between them. CDR3 DNA sequence: TGTGCCAGCAGTTCTCCCCTCAGGGGCTATGGCTACACCTTC. Residues: CASSSPLRGYGYTF.

This clonotype was counted only a few times. This chain links TRBV6-2 or TRBV6-3 with TRBJ1-1; D is ambiguous. The CDR3 spans 13 residues. Looked up from germline, CDR1 is MNHEY and CDR2 is SVGEGT. Trimming shortened V by 7 bases and J by 4 bases, and 13 bases separated the two germline ends. The CDR3 DNA is TGTGCCAGCACTCTCGAGGGAGGCACTGAAGCTTTCTTT. Translation gives CASTLEGGTEAFF.

CDR3 amino acids: CASRLSTDTQYF. The CDR3 coding sequence is TGTGCCAGCAGGCTTAGCACAGATACGCAGTATTTT. V is TRBV28 and J is TRBJ2-3; D is ambiguous. The CDR3 loop spans 12 amino acids. V was trimmed by 6 bases and J by 0 bases, leaving 4 bases between them. The V gene's germline CDR1 is MDHEN and CDR2 SYDVKM.

In this sample, this clonotype turned up a few times. The V call is TRBV4-1, the J call TRBJ2-1; possibly TRBD1 for D (5 bases). This CDR3 region has 12 residues. Germline V gives CDR1 MGHRA, CDR2 YSYEKL. Between the trimmed V and J ends, which lost 8 bases and 10 bases, there was a span of 15 bases. CDR3: CASQGGGREQFF. The CDR3 coding sequence is TGCGCCAGCCAGGGCGGCGGAAGGGAGCAGTTCTTC.

Ten or more counts support this clonotype. The V and J genes are TRBV3-1 and TRBJ1-5, with TRBD1 as a possible D gene (5 bases). Trimming left V 6 bases short and J 7 bases short, with 13 bases between. The CDR3 spans 13 residues. The V gene's germline CDR1 is LGHDT and CDR2 YNNKEL (reference sequence). CDR3 sequence (DNA): TGTGCCAGCAGTACGGGGGAAAGACAGCCCCAGCATTTT. Translation: CASSTGERQPQHF. The full variable domain, its missing parts supplied by reference TRBV3-1 and TRBJ1-5, is DTAVSQTPKYLVTQMGNDKSIKCEQNLGHDTMYWYKQDSKKFLKIMFSYNNKELIINETVPNRFSPKSPDKAHLNLHINSLELGDSAVYFCASSTGERQPQHFGDGTRLSIL.

This clonotype was observed a handful of times. The V gene is TRBV27, the J gene TRBJ2-1; D is uncertain. This CDR3 region has 13 residues. V dropped 7 bases and J dropped 2 bases, with 9 bases sitting between them. CDR1 MNHEY and CDR2 SMNVEV come from the germline V gene (reference sequence). CDR3 region: CASTIGPYNEQFF. CDR3 DNA: TGTGCCAGCACCATCGGACCCTACAATGAGCAGTTCTTC.

V usage is TRBV5-1 and J usage is TRBJ2-7; D may match TRBD1 or TRBD2 (5 bases each). Trimming removed 0 bases from V and 3 bases from J, with 10 bases in between. Germline CDR1 SGHRS, CDR2 YFSETQ. The CDR3 length is 14 residues. The CDR3 loop is CASSLEGTRYEQYF. CDR3 in DNA: TGCGCCAGCAGCTTGGAGGGGACCCGCTACGAGCAGTACTTC.

The J gene is TRBJ1-4, the V gene TRBV7-8; tentative D call: TRBD1 (5 bases). Germline V gene lookup returns CDR1 SGHVS and CDR2 FQNEAQ. The CDR3 has 14 amino acids. Deletions cut 5 bases from V and 5 bases from J, with 12 bases between. CDR3 DNA sequence: TGTGCCAGCAGCCCGAGGGGACCCAATGAAAAACTGTTTTTT. The encoded protein is CASSPRGPNEKLFF.

This chain uses TRBV5-1 with TRBJ2-2; tentatively, D is TRBD1 (5 bases). Per germline, CDR1 SGHRS and CDR2 YFSETQ. The CDR3 length is 16 residues. V lost 1 base, J lost 1 base, and 11 bases lay in between. The CDR3 loop is CASSLLKGLNTGELFF. CDR3 bases: TGCGCCAGCAGCTTGTTGAAGGGGCTGAACACCGGGGAGCTGTTTTTT.